The entry that follows covers one TCR beta chain sequence. The target antigen is unknown. This sample was taken from a study of shared clonotypes between healthy human individuals. Turning to the study itself: With ages of 18 to 49, the donors were a couple of women and a few men.

Study conclusions and caveats: Clonotype sharing across a handful of donors was observed for roughly 5% of naive CD4 clonotypes.

Germline V lookup: CDR1 SQVTM, CDR2 ANQGSEA. V was shortened by 7 bases and J by 5 bases, with 17 bases between the two germline ends. The CDR3 is made up of 13 amino acids. Sequencing was performed with immunoSEQ multiplex PCR; in TCRdb, only in-frame clones are kept and a portion is missing. The table includes under 600,000 clones, approximately 97% detected once. The specimen sequenced was naive CD4+ T cells sorted from blood. The subset: CD45RA+ positively selected. The chain uses TRBV29-1 and TRBJ2-5, with D possibly TRBD1 on 5 matching bases. This sequence originates from a woman aged 30 to 39 in good health. CDR3 sequence: CSARKGLGETQYF. CDR3 DNA: TGCAGCGCTCGTAAGGGGCTCGGGGAGACCCAGTACTTC.